The 7 T cell receptor beta chains reported below all come from one sample, sequenced in a study of T cell changes during pregnancy in multiple sclerosis. The protocol was immunoSEQ multiplex PCR, while the TCRdb copy is restricted to in-frame clones and leaves out a portion. This sample has about 75,000 clones, with over 85% found just once. Sequences were derived from CD4+ T cells from peripheral blood mononuclear cells, sampled after pregnancy. Every receptor here comes from a female donor with multiple sclerosis, enrolled in a pregnancy study.

The chain employs TRBV28 and TRBJ2-7; 7 positions agree with TRBD1. V shed 8 bases and J 3 bases; nucleotides not matched to a gene: 10. CDR3 length: 14 residues. The germline V gene encodes CDR1 MDHEN and CDR2 SYDVKM. CDR3 sequence reads: CASLGTAPNYEQYF. The CDR3, as DNA: TGTGCCAGCCTAGGGACAGCACCGAACTACGAGCAGTACTTC.

This clone was observed a few times. The genes are TRBV7-2 and TRBJ1-1; D unresolved. Trimming removed 2 bases from V and 0 bases from J, with 7 bases in between. The CDR3 is 14 residues long. Germline V gene data show CDR1 as SGHTA and CDR2 as FQGNSA. In DNA, the CDR3 is TGTGCCAGCAGCTTAAAGCCCTTGAACACTGAAGCTTTCTTT. This gives the protein CASSLKPLNTEAFF.

In its sample, this clone was seen once. The J gene is TRBJ2-7, the V gene TRBV29-1; D gene uncertain. The CDR3 is made up of 11 amino acids. The germline V gene has CDR1 SQVTM and CDR2 ANQGSEA. The V gene lost 0 bases and the J gene lost 4 bases, with 4 bases spanning the gap. DNA of the CDR3: TGCAGCGTTGAAGAGAGGTACGAGCAGTACTTC. Translated: CSVEERYEQYF.

This rearrangement joins TRBV30 to TRBJ2-3; D is unresolved. CDR3 length: 13 amino acids. The germline CDR1 and CDR2 sequences are GTSNPN and SVGIG (reference sequence). Trimming cost V 2 bases and J 3 bases, with 9 bases left between them. The DNA of the CDR3 is TGTGCCTGGAGTTGGCGGATTACAGATACGCAGTATTTT. Translating it yields CAWSWRITDTQYF.

CDR3 DNA sequence: TGTGCCAGCAGCCGCGGGGGGGGCTCCTACGAGCAGTACTTC. Translating it yields CASSRGGGSYEQYF. The chain combines TRBV7-6 with TRBJ2-7; 9 positions agree with TRBD2. The CDR3 loop spans 14 amino acids. The germline gives CDR1 SGHVS, CDR2 FNYEAQ. The V and J ends lost 5 bases and 0 bases, in that order; junction bases with no gene match: 2.

The chain joins TRBV21-1 to TRBJ2-3; the table's TRBD2 call for D was not verified on the DNA. TRBV21-1 is a pseudogene. The CDR3 runs to 15 residues. Written as DNA, the CDR3 is TGTGCCAGCAGCAGGCGGGAACAGCGCACAGATACGCAGTATTTT. Amino acid sequence: CASSRREQRTDTQYF.

This clone is a singleton in its sample. This rearrangement joins TRBV19 to TRBJ1-5, with D unresolved. The CDR3 length is 13 residues. Germline V gene data show CDR1 as LNHDA and CDR2 as SQIVND (reference sequence). The ends were cut back, 1 base at V and 5 bases at J, with 6 bases in the middle. CDR3: CASSIVTYQPQHF. CDR3 nucleotide sequence: TGTGCCAGTAGTATAGTGACTTATCAGCCCCAGCATTTT.